The T cell receptor beta chain described here comes from a study of Graves' ophthalmopathy and Graves' hyperthyroidism. Study-level background: Peripheral blood was gathered at the point of initial diagnosis, before any treatment started.

The CDR3 consists of 15 residues. CDR1 and CDR2 (germline): MRHNA, SNTAGT. Trimming left V 3 bases short and J 0 bases short, with 11 bases between. Other autoimmune diseases, uncontrolled infections, pregnancy or lactation excluded patients from enrollment. The PBMCs originated from approximately 10 ml of fresh peripheral blood. Amplification targeted the TCR beta CDR3 regions, with RNA transcripts as the source material. RT-PCR with HTBI primers came first, then second-round multiplex PCR. TCRdb reprocessed the multiplex PCR reads with MiXCR, giving one entry per CDR3 protein. The repertoire consists of under 350,000 distinct CDR3 sequences, with 17% occurring once and the leading ten covering 9% to 15%.

This sequence originates from an adult man with Graves' ophthalmopathy. Sequenced input: peripheral blood. V and J are TRBV6-4 and TRBJ1-2, with D unresolved. The CDR3 DNA reads as TGTGCCAGCAGTGAGTGGAGCACTTCTAACTATGGCTACACCTTC. Translated: CASSEWSTSNYGYTF.